This TCR beta chain was sequenced for a study of neurological immune-mediated disorders. This clonotype was detected many times. Germline CDR1 reads SQVTM; CDR2 reads ANQGSEA. V lost 3 bases and J lost 0, with 8 bases in between. The CDR3 has 13 residues. TCRdb re-called the 5' RACE reads with MiXCR, one entry per CDR3 protein. The table lists around 50,000 distinct CDR3 sequences, 3% to 4% of them singletons, with approximately 3.4% in the top ten. The source material was PBMCs. V usage is TRBV29-1 and J usage is TRBJ1-1; D is unclear. This clonotype originated in a woman aged 25 to 39 with multiple sclerosis. DNA of the CDR3: TGCAGCGTTGACTCAGAGATGAACACTGAAGCTTTCTTT. This translates into CSVDSEMNTEAFF.